Below, 6 T cell receptor beta chains from the same sample are listed, as sequenced in a study of Graves' ophthalmopathy and Graves' hyperthyroidism. From RNA, the CDR3 regions of TCR beta chains were amplified and sequenced. The first-round RT-PCR employed HTBI primers together with the Qiagen OneStep RT-PCR kit. A multiplex PCR was then performed as the second round. TCRdb itself ran the multiplex PCR reads through MiXCR, one entry per CDR3 protein. The data contain 500,000 to 800,000 distinct CDR3 sequences, over 40% of them singletons. The specimen was peripheral blood. The receptors come from an adult man with Graves' ophthalmopathy.

V and J are TRBV4-1 and TRBJ1-1; 11 positions match TRBD1. CDR3 length equals 15 residues. The ends lost 1 base at V and 6 bases at J; junction bases unmatched: 4. Looked up from germline, CDR1 is MGHRA and CDR2 is YSYEKL. The DNA of the CDR3 is TGCGCCAGCAGCCAAGTATTGGGACAGGGGGCTGAAGCTTTCTTT. This codes for CASSQVLGQGAEAFF.

This clonotype was recorded many times. This rearrangement joins TRBV2 to TRBJ2-5; 7 nucleotides agree with TRBD2. Unmatched junction bases numbered 4, after V lost 6 bases and J lost 0 bases. From germline, CDR1 is SNHLY and CDR2 FYNNEI. The CDR3 runs 14 residues. The DNA of the CDR3 is TGTGCCAGCAGGGGGGGGGACTACCAAGAGACCCAGTACTTC. Translating it yields CASRGGDYQETQYF.

Ten or more counts support this clonotype. The V gene is TRBV4-1, the J gene TRBJ1-2; D is uncertain. This CDR3 contains 11 residues. CDR1 and CDR2 from the germline V gene are MGHRA and YSYEKL. Trimming removed 1 base at V and 6 bases at J, with 3 bases between. The CDR3 here is CASSQGDGYTF. CDR3 nucleotide sequence: TGCGCCAGCAGCCAAGGGGATGGCTACACCTTC.

The chain has TRBV4-1 and TRBJ1-2; D uncertain. This CDR3 contains 15 residues. Germline CDR1 MGHRA, CDR2 YSYEKL. Deletions cut 3 bases from V and 4 bases from J, with 15 bases between. The CDR3: CASSHLLPGGYGYTF. The CDR3 bases are TGCGCCAGCAGCCACCTTTTACCGGGTGGCTATGGCTACACCTTC.

The J gene is TRBJ1-5, the V gene TRBV11-2; no clear D. CDR3 length: 14 amino acids. Trimming removed 11 bases from V and 5 bases from J, with 19 bases in between. Germline values: CDR1 SGHAT, CDR2 FQNNGV. The CDR3 DNA reads TGTGCCTGGAGTGTATTGGCAGAAGATCAGCCCCAGCATTTT. Translation gives CAWSVLAEDQPQHF.

As regards this clonotype: Because the CDR3's place on the DNA is in doubt, the DNA is left out and the CDR3 is given as listed by TCRdb. The chain links TRBV7-9 to TRBJ1-3; the D call in the table, TRBD1, was not verified against the DNA. The CDR3 is 19 amino acids long, termini counted. The germline CDR1 and CDR2 sequences are SEHNR and FQNEAQ (reference sequence). This CDR3 reads CASSSYQGTEAFFGNTIYF.